This TCR beta chain was observed in a study of blood T cell repertoires in COVID-19. V lost 4 bases, J lost 0 bases, and 13 bases lay in between. The V gene's germline CDR1 is LGHNA and CDR2 YSLEER. CDR3 size: 16 residues. The table came from immunoSEQ multiplex PCR; TCRdb's copy has only in-frame clones and leaves some out. Of 150,000 or so clones listed, roughly 84% are singletons. Source material: peripheral blood. V gene TRBV4-3 combines with J gene TRBJ1-3; D possibly corresponds to TRBD1 (5 bases). The receptor comes from a woman between 45 and 60 years old with acute or convalescent COVID-19. CDR3 in amino acids: CASSRRGDFSGNTIYF. CDR3 coding DNA: TGCGCCAGCAGCCGGAGGGGTGATTTCTCTGGAAACACCATATATTTT.